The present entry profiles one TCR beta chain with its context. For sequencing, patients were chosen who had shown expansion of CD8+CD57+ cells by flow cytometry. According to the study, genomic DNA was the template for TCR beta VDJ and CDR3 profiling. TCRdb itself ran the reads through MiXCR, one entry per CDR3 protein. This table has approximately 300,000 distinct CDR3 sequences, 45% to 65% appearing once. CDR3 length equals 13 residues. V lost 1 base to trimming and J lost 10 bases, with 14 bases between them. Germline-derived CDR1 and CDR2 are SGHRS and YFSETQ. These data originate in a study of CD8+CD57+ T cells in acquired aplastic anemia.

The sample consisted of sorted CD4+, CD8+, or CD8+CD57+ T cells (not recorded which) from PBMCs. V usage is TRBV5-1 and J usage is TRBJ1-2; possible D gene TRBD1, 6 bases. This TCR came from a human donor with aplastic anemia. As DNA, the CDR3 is TGCGCCAGCAGCTTGTCCGGGACAATTCTCTACACCTTC. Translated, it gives CASSLSGTILYTF.